This is a list of T cell receptor beta chains from one sample in a study of beta chain features in type 1 diabetes. Clones were sequenced by immunoSEQ multiplex PCR, and TCRdb holds only the in-frame ones, with some missing. The sample includes over 40,000 clones, approximately 62% of them seen just once. Sequenced: Tregs from blood. These receptors were obtained from a man aged 25 to 40 with type 1 diabetes. Some clones in this sample may be carry-over from other donors' samples. The CDR3 runs from the conserved cysteine through the conserved F or W. D genes are given only for firm matches. Clone size, where shown, is once, few, many, or a class for clones that have expanded.

J gene: TRBJ1-1
clone size: -
D gene: -
V gene: TRBV6-1
CDR3 protein: CASSEAGQLNTEAFF
CDR3 DNA: TGTGCCAGCAGTGAAGCCGGACAGTTGAACACTGAAGCTTTCTTT

J gene: TRBJ1-1
clone size: -
D gene: -
V gene: TRBV5-1
CDR3 protein: CASRVQGNTEAFF
CDR3 DNA: TGCGCCAGCAGGGTACAGGGGAACACTGAAGCTTTCTTT

J gene: TRBJ2-7
clone size: few
D gene: TRBD2
V gene: TRBV6-1
CDR3 protein: CASSEASGGWREQYF
CDR3 DNA: TGTGCCAGCAGTGAAGCAAGCGGGGGCTGGCGGGAGCAGTACTTC

J gene: TRBJ2-5
clone size: -
D gene: TRBD2
V gene: TRBV6-1
CDR3 protein: CASGRSGAETQYF
CDR3 DNA: TGTGCCAGCGGGAGGAGCGGGGCGGAGACCCAGTACTTC

J gene: TRBJ1-2
clone size: -
D gene: -
V gene: TRBV7-9
CDR3 protein: CASSRPGRDFTF
CDR3 DNA: TGTGCCAGCAGCCGACCTGGACGGGACTTTACCTTC

J gene: TRBJ2-3
clone size: -
D gene: TRBD2
V gene: TRBV2
CDR3 protein: CASSPFTSGGSLSTDTQYF
CDR3 DNA: TGTGCCAGCAGTCCTTTCACTAGCGGGGGCTCCTTAAGCACAGATACGCAGTATTTT

J gene: TRBJ2-7
clone size: -
D gene: -
V gene: TRBV19
CDR3 protein: CASSMTGSYEQYF
CDR3 DNA: TGTGCCAGTAGTATGACAGGATCCTACGAGCAGTACTTC

J gene: TRBJ2-1
clone size: few
D gene: TRBD2
V gene: TRBV7-2
CDR3 protein: CASSSNAGAYNEQFF
CDR3 DNA: TGTGCCAGCAGCTCGAACGCGGGGGCCTACAATGAGCAGTTCTTC

J gene: TRBJ1-1
clone size: -
D gene: -
V gene: TRBV2
CDR3 protein: CASTRFVNTEAFF
CDR3 DNA: TGTGCCAGCACCCGGTTTGTGAACACTGAAGCTTTCTTT

J gene: TRBJ1-5
clone size: -
D gene: -
V gene: TRBV11-1
CDR3 protein: CASSLELNQPQHF
CDR3 DNA: TGTGCCAGCAGCTTAGAGCTCAATCAGCCCCAGCATTTT

J gene: TRBJ1-2
clone size: -
D gene: -
V gene: TRBV6-6
CDR3 protein: CASSDRLRYGYTF
CDR3 DNA: TGTGCCAGCAGCGACAGGCTGAGATATGGCTACACCTTC

J gene: TRBJ2-7
clone size: -
D gene: TRBD1
V gene: TRBV19
CDR3 protein: CASSANGQGGTYEQYF
CDR3 DNA: TGTGCCAGTAGTGCGAACGGACAGGGGGGGACCTACGAGCAGTACTTC

J gene: TRBJ2-3
clone size: -
D gene: TRBD1
V gene: TRBV29-1
CDR3 protein: CSVEDRTEYF
CDR3 DNA: TGCAGCGTTGAGGACAGGACGGAATATTTT

J gene: TRBJ1-5
clone size: -
D gene: -
V gene: TRBV18
CDR3 protein: CASSQTGQPNQPQHF
CDR3 DNA: TGTGCCAGCTCACAAACTGGACAGCCCAATCAGCCCCAGCATTTT

J gene: TRBJ1-6
clone size: -
D gene: -
V gene: TRBV6-5
CDR3 protein: CASQRFGGNSPLHF
CDR3 DNA: TGTGCCAGCCAAAGGTTCGGCGGAAACTCACCCCTCCACTTT

J gene: TRBJ2-5
clone size: once
D gene: TRBD2
V gene: TRBV30
CDR3 protein: CAWSLAGTQYF
CDR3 DNA: TGTGCCTGGAGTCTAGCGGGGACCCAGTACTTC

J gene: TRBJ2-1
clone size: -
D gene: TRBD1
V gene: TRBV18
CDR3 protein: CASSLRDSPYNEQFF
CDR3 DNA: TGTGCCAGCTCACTCCGGGACAGTCCCTACAATGAGCAGTTCTTC

J gene: TRBJ2-7
clone size: once
D gene: TRBD2
V gene: TRBV11-2
CDR3 protein: CASSLLVAGKGEPYEQYF
CDR3 DNA: TGTGCCAGCAGCTTATTAGTAGCGGGGAAGGGGGAGCCCTACGAGCAGTACTTC

J gene: TRBJ2-5
clone size: -
D gene: -
V gene: TRBV7-3
CDR3 protein: CASSFQGRGPQYF
CDR3 DNA: TGTGCCAGCAGCTTTCAGGGGCGTGGGCCCCAGTACTTC

J gene: TRBJ2-5
clone size: -
D gene: -
V gene: TRBV5-1
CDR3 protein: CASSLVAPSQETQYF
CDR3 DNA: TGCGCCAGCAGCTTGGTGGCACCATCCCAAGAGACCCAGTACTTC

J gene: TRBJ2-3
clone size: few
D gene: -
V gene: TRBV29-1
CDR3 protein: CSVAGSDTQYF
CDR3 DNA: TGCAGCGTAGCAGGGTCAGATACGCAGTATTTT

J gene: TRBJ2-3
clone size: -
D gene: -
V gene: TRBV7-9
CDR3 protein: CASSTDTSTDTQYF
CDR3 DNA: TGTGCCAGCAGTACGGACACAAGCACAGATACGCAGTATTTT

J gene: TRBJ2-2
clone size: -
D gene: TRBD2
V gene: TRBV5-4
CDR3 protein: CASSLRRGGFTNTGELFF
CDR3 DNA: TGTGCCAGCAGCTTGAGGCGGGGGGGGTTTACGAACACCGGGGAGCTGTTTTTT

J gene: TRBJ2-6
clone size: -
D gene: -
V gene: TRBV21-1
CDR3 protein: CASSRDTRSGANVLTF
CDR3 DNA: TGTGCCAGCAGCAGGGACACTCGTTCTGGGGCCAACGTCCTGACTTTC

J gene: TRBJ1-1
clone size: once
D gene: TRBD1
V gene: TRBV11-2
CDR3 protein: CASSYNRQGREAFF
CDR3 DNA: TGTGCCAGCAGCTATAACAGACAGGGAAGGGAAGCTTTCTTT

J gene: TRBJ2-1
clone size: -
D gene: TRBD1
V gene: TRBV7-2
CDR3 protein: CASSPQGAIVQNEQFF
CDR3 DNA: TGTGCCAGCAGCCCTCAGGGGGCGATTGTACAGAATGAGCAGTTCTTC

J gene: TRBJ2-5
clone size: -
D gene: TRBD2
V gene: TRBV2
CDR3 protein: CASNLAGRQETQYF
CDR3 DNA: TGTGCCAGCAACCTAGCGGGGCGTCAAGAGACCCAGTACTTC

J gene: TRBJ1-3
clone size: -
D gene: -
V gene: TRBV9
CDR3 protein: CASSVAFGNTIYF
CDR3 DNA: TGTGCCAGCAGCGTAGCTTTTGGAAACACCATATATTTT

J gene: TRBJ2-5
clone size: few
D gene: TRBD1
V gene: TRBV7-9
CDR3 protein: CASSLGDRGRQETQYF
CDR3 DNA: TGTGCCAGCAGCTTGGGAGACAGGGGGCGGCAAGAGACCCAGTACTTC

J gene: TRBJ2-1
clone size: -
D gene: -
V gene: TRBV6-6
CDR3 protein: CASSPSRGNNEQFF
CDR3 DNA: TGTGCCAGCAGCCCCTCGCGCGGAAACAATGAGCAGTTCTTC

J gene: TRBJ1-3
clone size: -
D gene: -
V gene: TRBV9
CDR3 protein: CASSANRVPGNTIYF
CDR3 DNA: TGTGCCAGCAGCGCCAACAGGGTACCTGGAAACACCATATATTTT

J gene: TRBJ1-5
clone size: -
D gene: -
V gene: TRBV6-1
CDR3 protein: CASSAEPYETGNQPQHF
CDR3 DNA: TGCGCCAGCAGTGCTGAGCCCTATGAGACAGGTAATCAGCCCCAGCATTTT

J gene: TRBJ1-2
clone size: -
D gene: -
V gene: TRBV7-9
CDR3 protein: CASSLDSYYGYTF
CDR3 DNA: TGTGCCAGCAGCCTGGACAGTTACTATGGCTACACCTTC

J gene: TRBJ2-7
clone size: -
D gene: TRBD1
V gene: TRBV13
CDR3 protein: CASSSRPGQGFEQYF
CDR3 DNA: TGTGCCAGCAGCTCACGACCGGGACAGGGCTTCGAGCAGTACTTC

J gene: TRBJ1-2
clone size: -
D gene: TRBD1
V gene: TRBV29-1
CDR3 protein: CSVDQGQGNYGYTF
CDR3 DNA: TGCAGCGTTGATCAGGGACAGGGGAACTATGGCTACACCTTC

J gene: TRBJ1-5
clone size: -
D gene: -
V gene: TRBV5-1
CDR3 protein: CASSLGQPGEPQHF
CDR3 DNA: TGCGCCAGCAGCTTGGGGCAGCCCGGAGAGCCCCAGCATTTT

J gene: TRBJ2-2
clone size: -
D gene: TRBD1
V gene: TRBV6-1
CDR3 protein: CASRRDRGNLGELFF
CDR3 DNA: TGTGCCAGCAGAAGGGACAGGGGGAATCTGGGGGAGCTGTTTTTT

J gene: TRBJ1-1
clone size: few
D gene: -
V gene: TRBV4-3
CDR3 protein: CASSQDHWTVNTEAFF
CDR3 DNA: TGCGCCAGCAGCCAAGACCACTGGACAGTCAACACTGAAGCTTTCTTT

J gene: TRBJ1-3
clone size: -
D gene: TRBD1
V gene: TRBV6-5
CDR3 protein: CASSFRQGAGNTIYF
CDR3 DNA: TGTGCCAGCAGTTTCCGACAGGGGGCTGGAAACACCATATATTTT

J gene: TRBJ2-1
clone size: -
D gene: TRBD2
V gene: TRBV7-2
CDR3 protein: CASSLGAGGYNEQFF
CDR3 DNA: TGTGCCAGCAGCTTAGGAGCGGGGGGCTACAATGAGCAGTTCTTC